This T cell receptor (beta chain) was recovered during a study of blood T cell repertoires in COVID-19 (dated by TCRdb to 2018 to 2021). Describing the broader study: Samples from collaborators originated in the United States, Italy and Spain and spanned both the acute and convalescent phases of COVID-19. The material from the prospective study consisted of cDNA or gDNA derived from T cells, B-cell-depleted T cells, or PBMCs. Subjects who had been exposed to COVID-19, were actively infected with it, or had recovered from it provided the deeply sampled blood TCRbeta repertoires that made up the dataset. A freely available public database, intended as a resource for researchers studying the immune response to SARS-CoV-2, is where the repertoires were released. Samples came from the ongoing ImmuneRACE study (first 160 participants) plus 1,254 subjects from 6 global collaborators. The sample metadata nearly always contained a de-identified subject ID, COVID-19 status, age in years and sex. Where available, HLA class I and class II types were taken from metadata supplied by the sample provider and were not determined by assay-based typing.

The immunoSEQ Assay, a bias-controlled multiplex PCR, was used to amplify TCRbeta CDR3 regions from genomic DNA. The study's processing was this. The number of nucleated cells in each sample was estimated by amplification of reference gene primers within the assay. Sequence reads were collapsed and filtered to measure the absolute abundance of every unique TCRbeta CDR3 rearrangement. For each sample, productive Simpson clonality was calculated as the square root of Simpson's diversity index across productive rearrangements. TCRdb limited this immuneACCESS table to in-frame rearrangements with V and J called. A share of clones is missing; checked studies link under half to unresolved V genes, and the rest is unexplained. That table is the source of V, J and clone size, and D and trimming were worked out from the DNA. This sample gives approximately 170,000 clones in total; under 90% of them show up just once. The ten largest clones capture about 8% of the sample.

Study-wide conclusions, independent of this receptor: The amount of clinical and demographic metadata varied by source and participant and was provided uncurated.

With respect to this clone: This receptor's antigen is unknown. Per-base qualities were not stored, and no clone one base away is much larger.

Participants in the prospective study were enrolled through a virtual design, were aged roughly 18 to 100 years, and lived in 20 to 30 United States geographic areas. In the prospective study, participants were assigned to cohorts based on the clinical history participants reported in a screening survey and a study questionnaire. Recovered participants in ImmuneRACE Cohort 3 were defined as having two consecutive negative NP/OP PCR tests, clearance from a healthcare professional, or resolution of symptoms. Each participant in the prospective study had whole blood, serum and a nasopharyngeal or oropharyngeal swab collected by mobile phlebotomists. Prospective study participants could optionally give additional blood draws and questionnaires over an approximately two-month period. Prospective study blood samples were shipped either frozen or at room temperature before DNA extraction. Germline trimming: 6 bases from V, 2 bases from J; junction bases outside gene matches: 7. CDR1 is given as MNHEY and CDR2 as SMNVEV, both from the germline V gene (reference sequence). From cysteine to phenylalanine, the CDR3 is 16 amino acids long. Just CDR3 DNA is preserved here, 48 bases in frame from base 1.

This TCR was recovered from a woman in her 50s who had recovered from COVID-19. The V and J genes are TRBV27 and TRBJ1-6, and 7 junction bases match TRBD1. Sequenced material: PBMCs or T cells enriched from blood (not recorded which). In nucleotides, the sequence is TGTGCCAGCAGACGACAGGGTTCAACCTATAATTCACCCCTCCACTTT. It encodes CASRRQGSTYNSPLHF.